These T cell receptor beta chains were read from a single sample in a study of tumor-infiltrating lymphocytes in primary liver carcinoma. MiXCR, run by TCRdb on the multiplex PCR reads, gives a single entry per CDR3 protein. The data contain about 190,000 distinct CDR3 sequences, 85% of them singletons. The sample consisted of tumor tissue from primary liver carcinoma. All receptors derive from a man in his forties with primary liver carcinoma and hepatitis B virus infection. Both conserved end residues are part of each CDR3. The D gene is left open where the match is weak. Where a row states a size, it is once, few, many or the class of an expanded clone; other rows omit it.

j_gene | v_gene | d_gene | abundance | CDR3nt | CDR3aa
TRBJ2-1 | TRBV5-4 | TRBD2 | NA | TGTGCCAGCATCTTGGGACTAGCGGGAGGGATTGAGCAGTTCTTC | CASILGLAGGIEQFF
TRBJ2-1 | TRBV6-2/TRBV6-3 | TRBD2 | once | TGTGCCATCAGTCGACGACTACTAGCGATCAATGAGCAGTTCTTC | CAISRRLLAINEQFF
TRBJ2-3 | TRBV6-2/TRBV6-3 | TRBD2 | NA | TGTGTCAGCAGTTCGACACTAGCGAATACGCGGTATTTT | CVSSSTLANTRYF
TRBJ1-2 | TRBV7-9 | NA | few | TGTGCCAGCAGCTTCGCAGGGTGGGACTATGACTACACCTTC | CASSFAGWDYDYTF
TRBJ1-1 | TRBV6-2/TRBV6-3 | NA | NA | TGTGACAGCAGTTACTCGCGACAAAGGACTGAAGCTTTCTTT | CDSSYSRQRTEAFF
TRBJ2-4 | TRBV29-1 | TRBD1 | NA | TGCAGAGTTACGGACAGGTGGGGGAACATTCAGTATTTC | CRVTDRWGNIQYF
TRBJ2-2 | TRBV7-9 | NA | few | TGTGCCAGCAGACCGGGCCAGGCGGGGACCAGGGAGCTGTTTTTT | CASRPGQAGTRELFF
TRBJ2-7 | TRBV4-2 | TRBD2 | NA | TGTGCCAGCACCCAAGATGGGACTAACGGCTCCTACGAGCAGTACTTC | CASTQDGTNGSYEQYF
TRBJ2-6 | TRBV10-3 | NA | NA | TGTGCCATCAGTGAGCGACTAGAGGGAGTAACGAGGACTGGGGCCAACGTCCTGACTTTC | CAISERLEGVTRTGANVLTF
TRBJ2-3 | TRBV28 | NA | many | TGTGCCAGCAGTTTGCCAGGAGCGCAGTATTTT | CASSLPGAQYF
TRBJ1-3 | TRBV12-3/TRBV12-4 | NA | NA | TGTGCCAGCAGCTCGAGACTGCTTGGAAACACCATATATTTT | CASSSRLLGNTIYF
TRBJ2-7 | TRBV6-1 | NA | NA | TGTGCCAGCATACCCGGAGGTGGTGGCATCTCCTACGAGCAGTACTTC | CASIPGGGGISYEQYF
TRBJ2-1 | TRBV7-9 | NA | NA | TGTGCCAGCAGGCGGGACCGATCCTACTATGAGCAGTTCTTC | CASRRDRSYYEQFF
TRBJ2-5 | TRBV20-1 | TRBD1 | NA | TGCAGTGTTGAGGGACAGAAAGAGACCCAGTACTTC | CSVEGQKETQYF
TRBJ2-2 | TRBV4-2 | TRBD2 | NA | TGTGGCAGCAGCCAAGAAGGAGCGGGAGGTCTCACAGGGGAGCTGTTTTTT | CGSSQEGAGGLTGELFF
TRBJ2-1 | TRBV30 | NA | once | TGTGCCAGGAGTGTACGTGGACGGGGGATAGGTAATGAGCAGTTCTTC | CARSVRGRGIGNEQFF
TRBJ2-4 | TRBV11-1 | TRBD2 | NA | TGTGCCAGCAGCTTTCTCGGTACCAGCGGGACCAAAAATATTCAGTGCTTC | CASSFLGTSGTKNIQCF
TRBJ2-3 | TRBV4-2 | TRBD2 | NA | TGTGTCAGCAGTCAAGATTTAGGGACTAGGGGCGGTACGCAGTATTTT | CVSSQDLGTRGGTQYF
TRBJ1-6 | TRBV11-1 | NA | NA | TGTGTCAGCAGCCGGACACTAGTTTCTCTCCTCCACTTT | CVSSRTLVSLLHF
TRBJ2-3 | TRBV29-1 | NA | NA | TGCGGCGTGGGCAGACGCACAGATACGCAGTATTTT | CGVGRRTDTQYF
TRBJ1-1 | TRBV11-3 | NA | NA | TGTGCTAGCAGCTTAGCAGTTAACACTGAGGCTCTCTTT | CASSLAVNTEALF
TRBJ1-3 | TRBV29-1 | NA | once | TGCAGCGTCTCTCGGACAGCCCAGTGTGGAAACACTATATATTTT | CSVSRTAQCGNTIYF